This TCR beta chain was captured in a study of beta chain features in type 1 diabetes. Study findings and constraints: A closer apparent resemblance between naive, central memory and Treg TCRB repertoires was seen in patients than in healthy donors. Moderately but significantly shorter TCRB CDR3s were found in Type 1 diabetes patients in all four CD4+ subsets.

TCRB transcripts that were expressed got sequenced, as all of the isolated RNA had been reverse transcribed. Here immunoSEQ multiplex PCR was the method, and the copy in TCRdb shows in-frame clones only, minus some. Among a few hundred thousand clones, around 10% were seen once, and the ten largest hold roughly 0.6%. Trimming took off 3 bases at V and 9 bases at J, with 15 bases between the two ends. CDR3 length: 14 amino acids. The germline CDR1 and CDR2 sequences are SNHLY and FYNNEI. In the case of this clone: What it binds is unknown.

The specimen sequenced was central memory CD4+ T cells from blood. The chain couples TRBV2 to TRBJ2-1, with a tentative D call TRBD2 (6 bases). This sequence was found in a man aged 25-45 years with type 1 diabetes. The CDR3, as DNA: TGTGCCAGCAGTGATACTGCCCAGGGAGGTGAGCAGTTCTTC. It yields the protein CASSDTAQGGEQFF.